The 24 T cell receptor beta chains below all came from one sample that was sequenced in a study of response to subunit inactivated influenza vaccine. In TCRdb, the RT-PCR reads were re-called with MiXCR into one record per CDR3 protein. The sample has 450,000 to 550,000 distinct CDR3 sequences; about 25% are singletons. The sample in question was CD4+ T cells sorted from PBMCs, obtained 4 to 6 days after vaccination. The source of these receptors is a man aged 45-60 years who received an inactivated influenza vaccine.

The chain carries TRBV12-3 or TRBV12-4 and TRBJ2-4, with 7 positions matching TRBD1. The CDR3 covers 17 residues. Trimming removed 5 bases from V and 0 bases from J; junction bases left unmatched: 10. CDR3 residues: CASSPGTAGLAKNIQYF. In DNA, the CDR3 is TGTGCCAGCAGTCCGGGGACAGCCGGCCTAGCCAAAAACATTCAGTACTTC.

The CDR3 loop reads CATSDYLTGATGELFF. The CDR3 DNA follows: TGTGCCACCAGTGATTACCTGACAGGGGCCACCGGGGAGCTGTTTTTT. The rearrangement joins TRBV24-1 to TRBJ2-2, with 8 bases aligning to TRBD1. The V gene end was trimmed by 2 bases and the J gene end by 4 bases; junction bases not matched to a gene: 5. CDR3 length equals 16 residues. Germline CDR1 and CDR2: KGHDR and SFDVKD.

This clonotype was detected only a few times. The chain combines TRBV10-3 with TRBJ2-7; 14 nucleotides align to TRBD2. Trimming cost V 6 bases and J 6 bases; bases outside gene matches: 7. In germline, CDR1 is ENHRY, CDR2 SYGVKD. The length of the CDR3 is 15 residues. The CDR3 bases are TGTGCCATCAGCGAGAGACTAGCGGGAGGGCCCGAGCAGTACTTC. This codes for CAISERLAGGPEQYF.

The J gene is TRBJ2-2, the V gene TRBV29-1, with 9 bases lining up with TRBD1. This CDR3 region has 13 residues. Trimming at V came to 4 bases and at J to 3 bases, leaving 0 bases not matched to a gene. CDR1 SQVTM and CDR2 ANQGSEA come from the germline V gene. The CDR3 is CSVGQGDTGELFF. The DNA of the CDR3 is TGCAGCGTTGGACAGGGGGACACCGGGGAGCTGTTTTTT.

The gene calls are TRBV10-3 and TRBJ2-1; weak D call: TRBD1 (6 bases). V was clipped by 6 bases and J by 10 bases, with 19 bases between them. Germline CDR1 reads ENHRY; CDR2 reads SYGVKD. The CDR3 spans 14 residues. Written as DNA, the CDR3 is TGTGCCATCAGGAGGGACATAGCATTATTAGAGCAGTTCTTC. This sequence encodes CAIRRDIALLEQFF.

This clonotype showed up just a few times. The chain couples TRBV12-3 or TRBV12-4 to TRBJ2-7; maybe TRBD1 (5 bases). The CDR3 is 14 amino acids. The ends were cut back, 4 bases at V and 5 bases at J, with 15 bases in the middle. The DNA for the CDR3 is TGTGCCAGCAGTTATGGACACTCCTTAAACGAGCAGTACTTC. Its protein is CASSYGHSLNEQYF.

This clonotype was seen a handful of times. The chain couples TRBV7-3 to TRBJ2-1; D perhaps matches TRBD2 (6 bases). The CDR3 length is 13 residues. Germline V gene data show CDR1 as SGHTA and CDR2 as FQGTGA. The ends were cut back, 5 bases at V and 4 bases at J, with 9 bases in the middle. The CDR3 protein is CASSQGLYNEQFF. In DNA, the CDR3 is TGTGCCAGCAGCCAGGGACTTTACAATGAGCAGTTCTTC.

The chain couples TRBV20-1 to TRBJ2-5, with 7 bases identical to TRBD2. The germline CDR1 and CDR2 sequences are DFQATT and SNEGSKA (reference sequence). J gave up 5 bases and V 6 bases, and 9 bases lay outside the gene matches. This CDR3 has 13 residues. CDR3 sequence (DNA): TGCAGTGCCGAGCGGGGTGCTCGGGAGACCCAGTACTTC. Translation gives CSAERGARETQYF.

This rearrangement joins TRBV7-2 to TRBJ2-5; D call uncertain. Trimming removed 6 bases at V and 1 base at J, with 3 bases between. Per germline, CDR1 SGHTA and CDR2 FQGNSA. This CDR3 spans 11 amino acids. The CDR3 here is CASRGQETQYF. In DNA form, the CDR3 reads TGTGCCAGCAGGGGCCAAGAGACCCAGTACTTC.

This clonotype was counted a few times. The chain is built from TRBV14 and TRBJ1-3, with D hard to call. The CDR3 sequence is 14 residues long. Germline V lookup: CDR1 SGHDN, CDR2 FVKESK. V gave up 4 bases and J gave up 5 bases, with 12 bases separating them. CDR3 loop: CASSRHFGRNTIYF. DNA of the CDR3: TGTGCCAGCAGCCGCCACTTCGGAAGAAACACCATATATTTT.

This clonotype was picked up a small number of times. This chain connects TRBV12-3 or TRBV12-4 to TRBJ2-7; no definite D call. The CDR3 loop spans 14 amino acids. V lost 6 bases to trimming and J lost 1 base, with 13 bases between them. The CDR3 loop is CASSKPARSYEQYF. CDR3 coding DNA: TGTGCCAGCAGCAAGCCAGCCCGGTCCTACGAGCAGTACTTC.

The rearrangement joins TRBV12-3 or TRBV12-4 to TRBJ1-6; TRBD1 aligns across 8 bases. V trimming: 6 bases; J trimming: 5 bases; junction bases outside the gene matches: 6. This CDR3 region has 15 residues. CDR3 DNA: TGTGCCAGCAGAGGACAGGGCGTGGATAATTCACCCCTCCACTTT. Translating gives CASRGQGVDNSPLHF.

The gene calls are TRBV5-5 and TRBJ1-5; D possibly corresponds to TRBD1 (6 bases). This CDR3 has 15 residues. From germline, CDR1 is SGHKS and CDR2 YYEKEE (reference sequence). The V end lost 4 bases, the J end lost 6 bases, and 17 bases lay between the germline ends. The CDR3 nucleotides are TGTGCCAGCAGCAAGAATACAGGGCTAGGTCAGCCCCAGCATTTT. Amino acids: CASSKNTGLGQPQHF.

This chain links TRBV20-1 with TRBJ2-1; D ambiguous. Germline CDR1 reads DFQATT; CDR2 reads SNEGSKA (reference sequence). With 5 bases removed from V and 7 bases from J, the gap between germline ends came to 18 bases. This CDR3 spans 14 amino acids. The CDR3, as DNA: TGCAGTGCTCAGCGAGGTAGGCCTGGGAATGAGCAGTTCTTC. It codes for CSAQRGRPGNEQFF.

The rearrangement links TRBV12-3 or TRBV12-4 to TRBJ1-1; 8 bases fit TRBD1. The junction had 7 bases not matched to a gene; V was cut back by 5 bases and J by 11 bases. This CDR3 has 12 residues. The DNA for the CDR3 is TGTGCCAGCAGTCTTCAGGGGGCGCGGGCTTTCTTT. Translating it yields CASSLQGARAFF.

V and J are TRBV20-1 and TRBJ1-4; TRBD1 aligns across 7 bases. Per the germline V gene, CDR1 is DFQATT and CDR2 is SNEGSKA (reference sequence). The CDR3 is 13 residues long. V gave up 3 bases and J gave up 8 bases; unmatched junction bases: 6. DNA for the CDR3: TGCAGTGCTAGTCCGGGACAGAAGGAAAAACTGTTTTTT. This sequence encodes CSASPGQKEKLFF.

The table lists this clonotype with a few counts. The rearrangement uses TRBV12-3 or TRBV12-4 and TRBJ1-5; 9 bases align to TRBD1. V was clipped by 5 bases and J by 4 bases; unmatched bases: 6. This CDR3 has 15 residues. The CDR3 nucleotides read TGTGCCAGCAGTAAGGGACAGGGTGCAAATCAGCCCCAGCATTTT. This encodes CASSKGQGANQPQHF.

There are a few counts of this clonotype. The CDR3 region has the DNA TGCAGTGCTAGTGACACCACTGAAGCTTTCTTT. This gives the protein CSASDTTEAFF. The chain links TRBV20-1 to TRBJ1-1; D remains ambiguous. CDR1 DFQATT and CDR2 SNEGSKA come from the germline V gene (reference sequence). The ends were cut back, 3 bases at V and 4 bases at J, with 6 bases in the middle. The CDR3 covers 11 residues.

The sample holds a few counts of this clonotype. The rearrangement links TRBV5-1 to TRBJ2-7; D gene uncertain. The ends were cut back, 2 bases at V and 6 bases at J, with 12 bases in the middle. Germline CDR1 reads SGHRS; CDR2 reads YFSETQ. The CDR3 covers 13 residues. DNA for the CDR3: TGCGCCAGCAGCTTTCCCGAAGGCCTCGAGCAGTACTTC. Its protein product is CASSFPEGLEQYF.

The chain employs TRBV12-3 or TRBV12-4 and TRBJ2-5; D assignment may be TRBD1 or TRBD2 (6 bases each). The length of the CDR3 is 17 residues. V shed 4 bases and J shed 4 bases, with 22 bases lying between them. The CDR3 nucleotides are TGTGCCAGCAGTTCTCTGGGGATTAAGGGGGGAATAGAGACCCAGTACTTC. Translation gives CASSSLGIKGGIETQYF.

This clonotype occurred a few times. J is TRBJ2-1 and V is TRBV18, with D possibly matching TRBD2 (6 bases). Looked up from germline, CDR1 is KGHSH and CDR2 is LQKENI. The CDR3 is made up of 16 amino acids. V gave up 0 bases and J gave up 0 bases, with 9 bases separating them. CDR3: CASSPPTGLSYNEQFF. CDR3 coding DNA: TGTGCCAGCTCACCACCGACGGGACTCTCCTACAATGAGCAGTTCTTC. The full variable domain, with the rest looked up from reference TRBV18 and TRBJ2-1, is NAGVMQNPRHLVRRRGQEARLRCSPMKGHSHVYWYRQLPEEGLKFMVYLQKENIIDESGMPKERFSAEFPKEGPSILRIQQVVRGDSAAYFCASSPPTGLSYNEQFFGPGTRLTVL.

To note about this clonotype: An end of the junction differs from the germline gene, which may be a read error. The V and J genes are TRBV7-7 and TRBJ2-2; D not certain. Looked up from germline, CDR1 is SSHAT and CDR2 is FNYEAQ (reference sequence). CDR3 length: 14 amino acids. CDR3 nucleotides: TGTGCTAGCAGCTTAGCCTTTAATACCGGGGAGCTGTTTTTT. Translation: CASSLAFNTGELFF.

This clonotype occurred a few times. The gene calls are TRBV29-1 and TRBJ2-4; TRBD1 might be the D (7 bases). Looked up from germline, CDR1 is SQVTM and CDR2 is ANQGSEA. The CDR3 runs 18 residues. V was trimmed by 7 bases and J by 0 bases, leaving 25 bases between them. CDR3 sequence: CSATGGPGGTSAKNIQYF. CDR3 bases: TGCAGCGCCACTGGGGGGCCAGGGGGGACCTCAGCCAAAAACATTCAGTACTTC.

This clonotype was detected only a few times. The V and J genes are TRBV6-5 and TRBJ1-4; 7 bases are shared with TRBD1. CDR3 length: 15 amino acids. CDR1 is MNHEY, CDR2 SVGAGI, per germline. The V and J ends lost 4 bases and 7 bases, in that order; junction bases with no gene match: 9. CDR3 nucleotides: TGTGCCAGCAGTTCTCTCAAGGGGGCGGTTGAAAAACTGTTTTTT. It translates to CASSSLKGAVEKLFF.